This T cell receptor beta chain was sequenced during a study of T cells after yellow fever vaccination (dated by TCRdb to the late 2010s). A note on the overall study: The SMART-Seq v4 Ultra Low Input RNA kit was used to prepare libraries from fractions with low cell numbers. Blood was collected at multiple timepoints before and after primary and secondary immunization, and bulk PBMC replicates and cell subsets were isolated. Two healthy male donors, one aged 18 to 30 and one aged 30 to 40 years, were included in the cohort. To track T-cell clones before and after primary and booster YFV17D yellow fever vaccination, bulk TCR alpha and beta repertoires were sequenced longitudinally. What the research found in general, with its limitations: A small fraction of clonotypes appeared in both the CD4 and CD8 compartments, likely as a result of convergent recombination. Computational filtering was required because FACS-sorted repertoires could contain abundant contaminating clonotypes from the bulk population. The secondary T-cell response was found to be weaker but faster than the primary response, with a peak reached on day 5 rather than on day 15. Because the study included only two donors, the extent to which the findings can be generalized is limited. Most clones expanded after primary vaccination were re-detected after the booster (about 95% of CD4 and approximately 89% of CD8), suggesting broad memory maintenance.

Comments on this clonotype: The antigen it binds to is not known. Base qualities are not at hand, and no much larger clone is one base apart.

Synthesis of TCR cDNA relied on 5'RACE template switching, a step that introduced a universal primer site along with unique molecular identifiers. Priming for cDNA synthesis came from both the TCR alpha and TCR beta constant segments. Library amplification used two PCR steps, and the second PCR step added sample barcodes and sequencing adapters. Sequencing of the libraries was done on either Illumina HiSeq 2500 (2x100 bp) or NovaSeq (2x150 bp). In the source study's methods: MIGEC handled demultiplexing of reads and collapsing into UMI consensus sequences, while MiXCR performed V(D)J alignment. Vaccine-responding clonotypes were identified with edgeR using replicate PBMC samples, with FDR below 0.01 and a log2 fold change above 5 up to day 15 being required. Each bulk clonotype received a CD4 or CD8 identity based on whether the sequenced CD4 or CD8 repertoire contained that clonotype at higher abundance. TCRdb reran the public reads through fastp at Q25 and MiXCR, keeping productive beta chains. Here each entry gathers all rows of one CDR3 protein and keeps the most common genes and DNA. None of the V and J calls come from the authors' own analysis; TCRdb made them. The sample table lists some 400,000 distinct CDR3 sequences, 6.2% of them with a count of one. Of the sample, 15% falls within the top ten clones.

The intended sense of this specimen's treatment or condition label: live attenuated yellow fever vaccine strain. At each blood-draw timepoint, two biological replicates of bulk PBMCs were obtained. PBMCs were isolated from peripheral blood using a standard Ficoll-Paque protocol. TriZol was used to extract RNA from bulk PBMCs, CD4 and CD8 fractions, and dextramer-positive and dextramer-negative fractions. From a lookup of the germline V gene, CDR1 and CDR2 are SGHDT and YYEEEE. Its CDR3 holds 13 amino acids, cysteine through phenylalanine. Only the CDR3 part of the read is kept: 39 bases, read in frame from the first base. The V end loses 7 bases and the J end loses 5 bases, and a stretch of 15 bases separates them.

The material was PBMCs, obtained 5 days after the yellow fever booster vaccination. The chain links TRBV5-6 with TRBJ2-5, with the identity of the D gene unclear. The source is a man younger than 40 who received the YFV17D yellow fever vaccine. Here is the DNA: TGTGCCAGCGGCCTCGGGCTATCGGAGACCCAGTACTTC. Its protein reads: CASGLGLSETQYF. Reference TRBV5-6 and TRBJ2-5 genes cover what lies past the CDR3, so the full variable domain is DAGVTQSPTHLIKTRGQQVTLRCSPKSGHDTVSWYQQALGQGPQFIFQYYEEEERQRGNFPDRFSGHQFPNYSSELNVNALLLGDSALYLCASGLGLSETQYFGPGTRLLVL.